This T cell receptor beta chain was sequenced for a study of blood T cell repertoires in COVID-19. The CDR3 is 15 amino acids. Germline trimming cut 0 bases from V and 2 bases from J; bases unmatched to any gene: 4. Germline CDR1 is MGHRA and CDR2 is YSYEKL. Clones were sequenced by immunoSEQ multiplex PCR, and TCRdb holds only the in-frame ones, with some missing. The sample yields approximately 390,000 clones, 90% seen once. This chain uses TRBV4-1 with TRBJ2-7; 7 positions match TRBD1. The sample comprised peripheral blood. The TCR was taken from a man younger than 35 with active or convalescent COVID-19. CDR3 coding DNA: TGCGCCAGCAGCCAAGAGAAGGGACAGCCCTACGAGCAGTACTTC. This gives the protein CASSQEKGQPYEQYF.